The present T cell receptor beta chain was sequenced within a study of blood T cell repertoires in COVID-19. Study context: Sites in the United States, Italy and Spain provided acute and convalescent COVID-19 samples. T cells, B-cell-depleted T cells, or PBMCs provided the cDNA or gDNA that served as material.

In the original processing: It was from reference gene primer amplification that nucleated cell counts were estimated. TCRdb keeps only in-frame clones here, not all; method: immunoSEQ multiplex PCR. V and J calls and clone size follow that table, whereas D and trimming were derived from the DNA. The table records some 180,000 clones, around 83% of them present only once. Per the germline V gene, CDR1 is KGHDR and CDR2 is SFDVKD. The CDR3 totals 15 residues. The ends lost 2 bases at V and 0 bases at J; junction bases unmatched: 3. The chain couples TRBV24-1 to TRBJ2-7; TRBD1 aligns across 7 bases. This receptor was obtained from a woman aged 55-70 years with acute or convalescent COVID-19. The source material was peripheral blood. The CDR3 coding sequence is TGTGCCACCAGTGATTCAGGGGACAGCTCCTACGAGCAGTACTTC. The encoded protein is CATSDSGDSSYEQYF.